This TCR beta chain was captured by sequencing in a study of blood T cell repertoires in COVID-19. On the study more broadly: Spain, Italy and the United States supplied samples that represented acute and convalescent COVID-19. Nucleic acid was either cDNA or gDNA, and it came from T cells, B-cell-depleted T cells, or PBMCs.

In the authors' methods: Scientists estimated how many nucleated cells there were by amplifying reference gene primers. Produced via immunoSEQ multiplex PCR; TCRdb's table is partial and in-frame only. The V and J calls and clone size are taken from that table; D and trimming were inferred from the DNA. Here the sample spans roughly 330,000 clones, more than 75% being singletons. The origin of this receptor is a woman aged 45-65 years with acute or convalescent COVID-19. Sequences were obtained from peripheral blood.

The CDR3 nucleotides are TGTGCCAGTCGACTAGCGGGAGGGGGTTACAATGAGCAGTTCTTC. Translation: CASRLAGGGYNEQFF. V usage is TRBV28 and J usage is TRBJ2-1; 14 bases match TRBD2. The V and J ends lost 9 bases and 4 bases, in that order; junction bases with no gene match: 5. CDR1 and CDR2 (germline): MDHEN, SYDVKM. The CDR3 is made up of 15 amino acids.